The 17 T cell receptor beta chains reported below all come from one sample, sequenced in a study of beta chain features in type 1 diabetes (dated by TCRdb to 2016 to 2018). The study at large found these results: In all four CD4+ subsets, TCRB CDR3 length was moderately but significantly shorter in type 1 diabetes patients.

No cognate antigen is known for these TCRs. The library was obtained by the immunoSEQ multiplex PCR assay. The entire isolated RNA was reverse transcribed using the High Capacity cDNA Reverse Transcription Kit, and thus expressed TCRB transcripts were sequenced. Sourced from immuneACCESS, this table was stored by TCRdb with only in-frame sequences that have V and J called. A share of the clones is absent; for the studies checked, an unresolved V gene accounts for under half, and the remainder has no known explanation. The sample includes hundreds of thousands of clones, with about an eighth observed a single time. The top ten constitute approximately 0.022% of the sample. Sample: naive CD4+ T cells from blood. Explained via the paper, the cell subset or site label denotes: true naive CD4+ T cells. Every receptor here comes from a man between 18 and 29 years old with type 1 diabetes.

The chain recombines TRBV6-5 with TRBJ2-7; D remains ambiguous. The germline V gene encodes CDR1 MNHEY and CDR2 SVGAGI. CDR3 length: 15 amino acids. V was pared by 6 bases and J by 3 bases, with 18 bases between. This CDR3 is CASSLAISSLYEQYF. The DNA of the CDR3 is TGTGCCAGCAGCCTGGCGATCTCGTCCCTCTACGAGCAGTACTTC.

This clone appeared a few times. The CDR3: CAWSVRDRLSGAFF. The CDR3 DNA follows: TGTGCCTGGAGTGTAAGGGACCGACTGTCAGGAGCTTTCTTT. The gene calls are TRBV30 and TRBJ1-1; the D gene is possibly TRBD1 (5 bases). The germline gives CDR1 GTSNPN, CDR2 SVGIG (reference sequence). V lost 0 bases and J lost 10, with 18 bases in between. There are 14 residues in the CDR3.

The chain uses TRBV2 and TRBJ2-5; TRBD1 might be the D (6 bases). Trimming left V 5 bases short and J 3 bases short, with 16 bases between. The CDR3 loop spans 15 amino acids. Germline CDR1 SNHLY, CDR2 FYNNEI. The CDR3 region is CASSPLQGTKETQYF. Here the CDR3 DNA reads TGTGCCAGCAGTCCCTTACAGGGTACCAAAGAGACCCAGTACTTC.

The sample holds a few counts of this clone. This chain connects TRBV18 to TRBJ1-1; no clear D gene. This CDR3 has 16 residues. Trimming took 3 bases from V and 0 from J, leaving 14 bases between them. Germline V gives CDR1 KGHSH, CDR2 LQKENI. The CDR3 DNA sequence: TGTGCCAGCTCACCCTATACAAGCGGGGTGAACACTGAAGCTTTCTTT. It translates to CASSPYTSGVNTEAFF.

CDR3 bases: TGTGCCTGGAGTGGCCAGACAGGGGCAGGGCAGCCCCAGCATTTT. This sequence encodes CAWSGQTGAGQPQHF. The chain links TRBV30 to TRBJ1-5; 8 bases agree with TRBD1. The CDR3 covers 15 residues. V dropped 1 base and J dropped 7; count of bases not matched to a gene: 9. CDR1 GTSNPN and CDR2 SVGIG come from the germline V gene (reference sequence).

This clone showed up just a few times. This rearrangement joins TRBV15 to TRBJ2-3; tentatively, D is TRBD1 (5 bases). With 0 bases removed from V and 5 bases from J, the gap between germline ends came to 18 bases. This CDR3 contains 17 residues. Germline CDR1 is LNHNV and CDR2 is YYDKDF (reference sequence). The CDR3 coding sequence is TGTGCCACCAGCAGAGATGGGAAGAAGTGGGGCGGAGATACGCAGTATTTT. Translation gives CATSRDGKKWGGDTQYF.

V is TRBV2 and J is TRBJ2-7; D ambiguous. CDR1 is SNHLY, CDR2 FYNNEI, per germline. With 4 bases removed from V and 6 bases from J, the gap between germline ends came to 4 bases. This CDR3 region has 10 residues. In DNA form, the CDR3 reads TGTGCCAGCAGTGTAAGCGAGCAGTACTTC. Its protein product is CASSVSEQYF.

This clone was observed a few times. The chain couples TRBV10-3 to TRBJ2-1; TRBD1 agrees at 8 bases. The germline V gene has CDR1 ENHRY and CDR2 SYGVKD. The CDR3 consists of 13 residues. J lost 8 bases, V lost 5 bases, and 5 bases had no gene match. In nucleotides, the CDR3 is TGTGCCATCAGTCCGACAGGGGACCATGAGCAGTTCTTC. It encodes CAISPTGDHEQFF.

The chain recombines TRBV11-2 with TRBJ2-7; D call uncertain. Deletions cut 1 base from V and 2 bases from J, with 9 bases between. CDR3 length equals 14 residues. CDR1 is SGHAT and CDR2 is FQNNGV in the germline V gene. CDR3 bases: TGTGCCAGCAGCTTAGGTCGGTCTACCTACGAGCAGTACTTC. It encodes CASSLGRSTYEQYF.

This clone was detected only a few times. This chain connects TRBV30 to TRBJ2-3; D is possibly TRBD2 (5 bases). In germline, CDR1 is GTSNPN, CDR2 SVGIG (reference sequence). Trimming stripped 0 bases from V and 0 bases from J, with 16 bases between. CDR3 length: 17 residues. CDR3 sequence reads: CAWSVSRAEFSTDTQYF. DNA for the CDR3: TGTGCCTGGAGTGTAAGTAGAGCGGAGTTTAGCACAGATACGCAGTATTTT.

The chain links TRBV10-3 to TRBJ2-7; TRBD2 is a possible D gene (6 bases). Trimming shortened V by 3 bases and J by 3 bases, and 12 bases separated the two germline ends. The CDR3 is 14 residues long. CDR1 and CDR2 from the germline V gene are ENHRY and SYGVKD. The CDR3 sequence is CAISESEGLYEQYF. CDR3 sequence (DNA): TGTGCCATCAGTGAATCGGAGGGCCTCTACGAGCAGTACTTC.

This sequence joins TRBV28 and TRBJ1-5; D ambiguous. Germline CDR1 MDHEN, CDR2 SYDVKM. The CDR3 is 17 residues long. Between the trimmed V and J ends, which lost 2 bases and 2 bases, there was a span of 16 bases. CDR3 sequence (DNA): TGTGCCAGCAGTTTAGCCGTCCGGCTGTTGCGCAATCAGCCCCAGCATTTT. Amino acids: CASSLAVRLLRNQPQHF.

This clone has just a few counts. The chain uses TRBV30 and TRBJ2-3; 8 nucleotides align to TRBD1. The V segment lost 1 base and the J segment 0 bases; nucleotides outside the gene matches: 24. Germline assignment: CDR1 GTSNPN and CDR2 SVGIG (reference sequence). The CDR3 loop spans 22 amino acids. In DNA form, the CDR3 reads TGTGCCTGGAGTGCGCCTACTCACACCGGGACAGGAACGCGAACTAGCACAGATACGCAGTATTTT. This sequence encodes CAWSAPTHTGTGTRTSTDTQYF.

This clone showed up just a few times. The chain is built from TRBV29-1 and TRBJ1-1, with D possibly matching TRBD1 (5 bases). The CDR3 covers 11 residues. CDR1 and CDR2 from the germline V gene are SQVTM and ANQGSEA. V was pared by 6 bases and J by 10 bases, with 15 bases between. For the CDR3, the DNA is TGCAGCGTAGGGGTGAGTCTTGGAGCTTTCTTT. Its translation is CSVGVSLGAFF.

This clone was observed a handful of times. The rearrangement links TRBV18 to TRBJ2-5; D perhaps matches TRBD2 (6 bases). CDR1 is KGHSH and CDR2 is LQKENI in the germline V gene. The CDR3 loop spans 14 amino acids. The V end lost 3 bases, the J end lost 2 bases, and 10 bases lay between the germline ends. CDR3 residues: CASSPSGGQETQYF. CDR3 DNA: TGTGCCAGCTCACCTTCCGGGGGTCAAGAGACCCAGTACTTC.

There are a few counts of this clone. The genes are TRBV21-1 and TRBJ1-3; the table's D gene call, TRBD1, was not cross checked with the DNA. TRBV21-1 is reported as a pseudogene. The CDR3 totals 14 residues. CDR3 nucleotide sequence: TGTGCCAGCAGCAAACTTACAGGGGATAACACCATATATTTT. Translation: CASSKLTGDNTIYF.

Only a few counts were recorded for this clone. The J gene is TRBJ1-2, the V gene TRBV2; D unclear. Trimming took off 3 bases at V and 6 bases at J, with 14 bases between the two ends. This CDR3 is 14 amino acids long. Germline V CDR1 and CDR2: SNHLY, FYNNEI. In nucleotides, the CDR3 is TGTGCCAGCAGTGAGATCGGCGGAAGGAATGGCTACACCTTC. Translating it yields CASSEIGGRNGYTF.